The rows below give T cell receptor beta chains drawn from one sample of a study of cytomegalovirus exposure and HLA in healthy donors. The data were produced by immunoSEQ multiplex PCR, yet TCRdb's version contains in-frame clones alone and is incomplete. Of about 160,000 clones detected, around 86% appear once; the ten largest clones hold 3.5% to 5%. The sequenced sample consisted of PBMCs. The origin of the receptors is a man aged 45-65 years in good health and CMV-seropositive. The CDR3 runs from the conserved cysteine through the conserved F or W.

j_gene: TRBJ2-3; v_gene: TRBV5-4; CDR3aa: CASSRLASGKGTDTQYF
j_gene: TRBJ1-4; v_gene: TRBV7-9; CDR3aa: CASSTPTGTRNEKLFF
j_gene: TRBJ2-7; v_gene: TRBV19; CDR3aa: CASSIATSGIYEQYF
j_gene: TRBJ2-3; v_gene: TRBV28; CDR3aa: CASSSGDSSDTQYF
j_gene: TRBJ2-1; v_gene: TRBV29-1; CDR3aa: CSVEGGDGSYNEQFF
j_gene: TRBJ2-7; v_gene: TRBV27; CDR3aa: CASSKQGLIDEQYF
j_gene: TRBJ1-6; v_gene: TRBV5-8; CDR3aa: CASSLAGGGSPLHF
j_gene: TRBJ2-7; v_gene: TRBV27; CDR3aa: CASSLLGTASYEQYF
j_gene: TRBJ1-1; v_gene: TRBV7-2; CDR3aa: CASSLWGQGMYTEAFF
j_gene: TRBJ2-5; v_gene: TRBV4-1; CDR3aa: CASSQGGRGSRRLETQYF
j_gene: TRBJ2-3; v_gene: TRBV4-1; CDR3aa: CASSQGLPDTQYF
j_gene: TRBJ2-1; v_gene: TRBV27; CDR3aa: CASRTIAGAFYNEQFF
j_gene: TRBJ2-2; v_gene: TRBV19; CDR3aa: CASKARDREAGELFF
j_gene: TRBJ2-1; v_gene: TRBV5-1; CDR3aa: CASSQQRSDSYNEQFF
j_gene: TRBJ2-7; v_gene: TRBV7-2; CDR3aa: CASSLKAPGQGSYEQYF
j_gene: TRBJ2-5; v_gene: TRBV6-1; CDR3aa: CASSGGLAGRLPYVKETQYF
j_gene: TRBJ1-4; v_gene: TRBV2; CDR3aa: CASSEAGTGNEKLFF
j_gene: TRBJ2-3; v_gene: TRBV9; CDR3aa: CASSVGADSFTDTQYF
j_gene: TRBJ1-1; v_gene: TRBV21-1; CDR3aa: CASSFFGRDRSHSEAFF
j_gene: TRBJ2-7; v_gene: TRBV14; CDR3aa: CASSPMIAGLEQYF
j_gene: TRBJ2-7; v_gene: TRBV5-4; CDR3aa: CASSLGLAGTYEQYF
j_gene: TRBJ2-1; v_gene: TRBV9; CDR3aa: CASSVGDYNEQFF
j_gene: TRBJ1-5; v_gene: TRBV28; CDR3aa: CASSVTGQGYNQPQHF
j_gene: TRBJ1-2; v_gene: TRBV6-5; CDR3aa: CASSYQDGQYGYTF
j_gene: TRBJ2-3; v_gene: TRBV29-1; CDR3aa: CSVSPSSGVNTQYF
j_gene: TRBJ1-1; v_gene: TRBV5-4; CDR3aa: CASSLAGTVKNTEAFF
j_gene: TRBJ2-7; v_gene: TRBV18; CDR3aa: CASSPSSYEQYF
j_gene: TRBJ2-5; v_gene: TRBV19; CDR3aa: CASSRILAGSETQYF
j_gene: TRBJ1-2; v_gene: TRBV28; CDR3aa: CASSIRGRMNYGYTF
j_gene: TRBJ1-1; v_gene: TRBV29-1; CDR3aa: CSVAKIAQNTEAFF
j_gene: TRBJ1-4; v_gene: TRBV27; CDR3aa: CASSLSVSGANEKLFF
j_gene: TRBJ2-1; v_gene: TRBV2; CDR3aa: CASSSGRVNEQFF
j_gene: TRBJ2-1; v_gene: TRBV13; CDR3aa: CATDLTSGSWNEQFF
j_gene: TRBJ2-7; v_gene: TRBV19; CDR3aa: CASKGEGYEQYF
j_gene: TRBJ2-1; v_gene: TRBV5-1; CDR3aa: CASSVGVAGGHNEQFF
j_gene: TRBJ2-3; v_gene: TRBV2; CDR3aa: CASSPAGGRTDTQYF
j_gene: TRBJ1-1; v_gene: TRBV6-1; CDR3aa: CASSEARPVNTEAFF
j_gene: TRBJ1-2; v_gene: TRBV5-1; CDR3aa: CASSWDTNYGYTF
j_gene: TRBJ1-5; v_gene: TRBV6-5; CDR3aa: CASSYSGVGNQPQHF